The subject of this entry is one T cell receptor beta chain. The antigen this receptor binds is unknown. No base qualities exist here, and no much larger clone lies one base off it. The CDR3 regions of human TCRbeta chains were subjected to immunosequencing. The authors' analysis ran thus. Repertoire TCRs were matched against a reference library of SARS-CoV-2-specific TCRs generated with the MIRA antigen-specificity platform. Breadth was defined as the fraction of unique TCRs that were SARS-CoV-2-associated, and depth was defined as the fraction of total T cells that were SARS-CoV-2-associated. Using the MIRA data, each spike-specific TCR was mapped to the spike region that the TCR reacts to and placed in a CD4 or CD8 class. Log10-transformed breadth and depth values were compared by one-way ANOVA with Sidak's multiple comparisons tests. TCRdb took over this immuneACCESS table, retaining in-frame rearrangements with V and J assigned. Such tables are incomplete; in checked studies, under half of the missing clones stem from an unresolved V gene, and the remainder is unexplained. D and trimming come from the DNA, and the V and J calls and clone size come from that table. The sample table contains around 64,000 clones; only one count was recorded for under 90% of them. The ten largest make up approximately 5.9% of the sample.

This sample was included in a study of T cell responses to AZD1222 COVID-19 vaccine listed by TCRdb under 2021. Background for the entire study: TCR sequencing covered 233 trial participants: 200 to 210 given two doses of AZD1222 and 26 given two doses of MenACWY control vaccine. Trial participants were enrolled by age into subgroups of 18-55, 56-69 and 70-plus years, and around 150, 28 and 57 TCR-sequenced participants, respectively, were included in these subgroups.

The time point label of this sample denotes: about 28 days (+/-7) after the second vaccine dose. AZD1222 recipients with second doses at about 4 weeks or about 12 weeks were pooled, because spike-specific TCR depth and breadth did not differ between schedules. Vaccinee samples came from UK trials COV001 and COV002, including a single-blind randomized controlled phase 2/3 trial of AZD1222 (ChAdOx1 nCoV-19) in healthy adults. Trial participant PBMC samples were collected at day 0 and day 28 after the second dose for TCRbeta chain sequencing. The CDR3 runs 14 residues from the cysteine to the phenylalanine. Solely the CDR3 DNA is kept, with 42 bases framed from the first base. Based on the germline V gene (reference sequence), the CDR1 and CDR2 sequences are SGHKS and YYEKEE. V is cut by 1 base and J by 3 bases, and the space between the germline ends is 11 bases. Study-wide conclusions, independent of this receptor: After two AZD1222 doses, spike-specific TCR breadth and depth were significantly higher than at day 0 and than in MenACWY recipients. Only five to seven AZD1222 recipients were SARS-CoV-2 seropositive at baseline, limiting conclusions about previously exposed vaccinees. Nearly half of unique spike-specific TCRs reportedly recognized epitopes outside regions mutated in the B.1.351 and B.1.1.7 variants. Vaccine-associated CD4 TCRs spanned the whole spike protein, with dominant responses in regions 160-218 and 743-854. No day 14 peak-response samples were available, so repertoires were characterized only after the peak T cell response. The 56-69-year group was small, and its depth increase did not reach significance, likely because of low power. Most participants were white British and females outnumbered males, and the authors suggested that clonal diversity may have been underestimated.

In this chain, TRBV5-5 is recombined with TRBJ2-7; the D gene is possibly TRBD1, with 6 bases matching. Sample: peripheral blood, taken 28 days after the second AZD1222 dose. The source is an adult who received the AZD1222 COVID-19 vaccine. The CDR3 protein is CASSLSQGYYEQYF. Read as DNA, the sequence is TGTGCCAGCAGCTTGTCCCAGGGGTACTACGAGCAGTACTTC.